These 9 T cell receptor beta chains originate from one sample sequenced in a study of identical twins. MiXCR, run by TCRdb on the 5' RACE reads, gives a single entry per CDR3 protein. The profile shows 200,000 to 250,000 distinct CDR3 sequences, approximately 7.8% of them singletons. The same specimen was also included in a second study, on yellow fever vaccine responses in identical twins.

Input material: CD8+ T cells sorted from blood. Source of these receptors: a woman aged 18-29 years in good health.

This clonotype has at least ten counts. The gene calls are TRBV3-1 and TRBJ1-1; D remains unclear. The V gene's germline CDR1 is LGHDT and CDR2 YNNKEL (reference sequence). CDR3 length equals 14 residues. V was shortened by 0 bases and J by 0 bases, with 5 bases between the two germline ends. The CDR3 here is CASSQEAVNTEAFF. The CDR3 coding sequence is TGTGCCAGCAGCCAAGAGGCAGTGAACACTGAAGCTTTCTTT.

This clonotype showed up just a few times. The gene calls are TRBV20-1 and TRBJ2-5; D is unclear. This CDR3 is 14 amino acids long. Trimming took 3 bases from V and 5 from J, leaving 16 bases between them. Germline lookup yields CDR1 DFQATT and CDR2 SNEGSKA (reference sequence). The CDR3: CSASHVVGKETQYF. The CDR3 nucleotides read TGCAGTGCTAGCCACGTCGTGGGCAAGGAGACCCAGTACTTC.

At least ten counts were recorded for this clonotype. The J gene is TRBJ1-1, the V gene TRBV7-2; D remains unclear. V lost 5 bases and J 4 bases, leaving 14 bases between the germline ends. Germline V gene data show CDR1 as SGHTA and CDR2 as FQGNSA. This CDR3 spans 14 amino acids. Written as DNA, the CDR3 is TGTGCCAGCAGCCCACTAGGGTTAGGCACTGAAGCTTTCTTT. It is translated as CASSPLGLGTEAFF.

This clonotype occurred many times. Here the CDR3 DNA reads TGTGCCAGCAGTCATAGATACGCGAACACCGGGGAGCTGTTTTTT. Protein product: CASSHRYANTGELFF. The chain uses TRBV7-8 and TRBJ2-2; unclear D gene. The CDR3 is 15 residues long. Deletions cut 6 bases from V and 0 bases from J, with 11 bases between. CDR1 is SGHVS and CDR2 is FQNEAQ in the germline V gene.

CDR3 DNA sequence: TGTGCCACCAGCAGAGATCTACTAGCGGGAGGGCCACCCTACGAGCAGTACTTC. This sequence encodes CATSRDLLAGGPPYEQYF. The chain employs TRBV15 and TRBJ2-7; 13 nucleotides match TRBD2. V lost 0 bases to trimming and J lost 2 bases; unmatched junction nucleotides: 7. The germline V gene encodes CDR1 LNHNV and CDR2 YYDKDF (reference sequence). The CDR3 contains 18 residues. The variable domain in full, completed from reference TRBV15 and TRBJ2-7, reads DAMVIQNPRYQVTQFGKPVTLSCSQTLNHNVMYWYQQKSSQAPKLLFHYYDKDFNNEADTPDNFQSRRPNTSFCFLDIRSPGLGDTAMYLCATSRDLLAGGPPYEQYFGPGTRLTVT.

This clonotype appeared a few times. This chain connects TRBV7-6 to TRBJ2-5, with D hard to call. The CDR3 covers 13 residues. The germline V gene encodes CDR1 SGHVS and CDR2 FNYEAQ. Trimming removed 5 bases at V and 1 base at J, with 8 bases between. The CDR3 protein is CASSPNVQETQYF. CDR3 DNA sequence: TGTGCCAGCAGCCCGAATGTCCAAGAGACCCAGTACTTC.

This clonotype was detected only a few times. The chain combines TRBV7-9 with TRBJ2-7; TRBD1 might be the D (6 bases). Germline V lookup: CDR1 SEHNR, CDR2 FQNEAQ (reference sequence). Trimming removed 4 bases from V and 3 bases from J, with 16 bases in between. The CDR3 consists of 15 residues. CDR3 DNA sequence: TGTGCCAGCAGCTCAGACTACAGGGAGAACTACGAGCAGTACTTC. Protein sequence: CASSSDYRENYEQYF.

The sample holds a few counts of this clonotype. The chain is built from TRBV3-1 and TRBJ2-2; TRBD2 agrees at 10 bases. This CDR3 has 18 residues. The germline V gene encodes CDR1 LGHDT and CDR2 YNNKEL (reference sequence). Losses at the gene ends were 3 bases for V and 5 bases for J; bases not matched to a gene: 12. In DNA, the CDR3 is TGTGCCAGCAGCCAGGCCCGGACTAGCGGCGTAAATACCGGGGAGCTGTTTTTT. Encoded protein: CASSQARTSGVNTGELFF. Filled out from reference TRBV3-1 and TRBJ2-2, the complete variable domain reads DTAVSQTPKYLVTQMGNDKSIKCEQNLGHDTMYWYKQDSKKFLKIMFSYNNKELIINETVPNRFSPKSPDKAHLNLHINSLELGDSAVYFCASSQARTSGVNTGELFFGEGSRLTVL.

This rearrangement joins TRBV7-7 to TRBJ2-2; 9 bases line up with TRBD1. CDR3 length: 17 residues. The junction had 10 bases not matched to a gene; V was cut back by 1 base and J by 7 bases. Germline CDR1 is SSHAT and CDR2 is FNYEAQ (reference sequence). The CDR3 sequence is CASSLEWDRARGGELFF. CDR3 coding DNA: TGTGCCAGCAGCTTAGAATGGGACAGGGCGCGTGGCGGGGAGCTGTTTTTT.